The source of this TCR beta chain is a study of CDR3 diversity in severe acne. TCRdb itself ran the PCR reads through MiXCR, one entry per CDR3 protein. The sample holds tens of thousands of distinct CDR3 sequences, 45% to 60% seen once. The CDR3 is 14 residues long. V was trimmed by 9 bases and J by 4 bases, leaving 16 bases between them. Germline V gene data show CDR1 as MGHDK and CDR2 as SYGVNS. The V gene is TRBV25-1, the J gene TRBJ1-5; a possible D gene is TRBD1 (5 bases). This receptor was obtained from a male donor in good health, without acne. Sequencing was done on a sample of blood. CDR3 sequence: CASSIRGGNQPQHF. For the CDR3, the DNA is TGTGCCAGTAGTATACGCGGGGGAAATCAGCCCCAGCATTTT.